This T cell receptor beta chain was observed in a study of blood T cell repertoires in COVID-19. Study details: There were acute and convalescent COVID-19 samples, and they came from the United States, Italy and Spain. In each case, the material was cDNA or gDNA derived from T cells, B-cell-depleted T cells, or PBMCs.

CDR1 is SQVTM, CDR2 ANQGSEA, per germline. The CDR3 length is 12 residues. The germline V and J ends were trimmed by 7 bases and 7 bases, with 13 bases remaining between them. Profiled with immunoSEQ multiplex PCR; TCRdb holds only in-frame clones, not every one. The data show around 100,000 clones, about 89% seen once. Sequencing was performed on peripheral blood. The rearrangement uses TRBV29-1 and TRBJ2-2, with a tentative D call TRBD1 (5 bases). The clonotype comes from a woman in her twenties or thirties with acute or convalescent COVID-19. The CDR3 DNA reads TGCAGCGGGGGCCGGTCGGTCGGGGAGCTGTTTTTT. Its protein is CSGGRSVGELFF.